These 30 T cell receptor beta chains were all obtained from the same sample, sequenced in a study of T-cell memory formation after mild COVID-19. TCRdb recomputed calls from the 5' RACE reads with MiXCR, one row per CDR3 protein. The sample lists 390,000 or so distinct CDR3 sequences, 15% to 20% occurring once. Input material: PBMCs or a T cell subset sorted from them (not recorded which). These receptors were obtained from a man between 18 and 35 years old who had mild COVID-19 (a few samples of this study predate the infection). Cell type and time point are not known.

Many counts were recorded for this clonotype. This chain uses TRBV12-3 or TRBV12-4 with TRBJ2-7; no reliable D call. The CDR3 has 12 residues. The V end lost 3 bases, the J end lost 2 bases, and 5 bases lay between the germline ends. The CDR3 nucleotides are TGTGCCAGCAGTTTCAGCCCCTACGAGCAGTACTTC. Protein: CASSFSPYEQYF.

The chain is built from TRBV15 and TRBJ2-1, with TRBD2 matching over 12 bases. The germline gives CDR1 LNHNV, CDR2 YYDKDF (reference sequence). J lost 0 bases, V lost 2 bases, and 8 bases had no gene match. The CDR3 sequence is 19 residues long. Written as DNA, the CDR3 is TGTGCCACCAGCAGATACACTAGCGGGGGGTTTAGCTCCTACAATGAGCAGTTCTTC. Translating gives CATSRYTSGGFSSYNEQFF.

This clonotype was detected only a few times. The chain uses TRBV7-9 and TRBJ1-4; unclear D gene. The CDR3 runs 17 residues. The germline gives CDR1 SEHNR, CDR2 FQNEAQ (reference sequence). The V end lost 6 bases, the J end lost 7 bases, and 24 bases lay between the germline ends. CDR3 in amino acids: CASSITKDPSSGEKLFF. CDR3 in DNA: TGTGCCAGCAGTATTACCAAGGACCCTTCCTCTGGTGAAAAACTGTTTTTT.

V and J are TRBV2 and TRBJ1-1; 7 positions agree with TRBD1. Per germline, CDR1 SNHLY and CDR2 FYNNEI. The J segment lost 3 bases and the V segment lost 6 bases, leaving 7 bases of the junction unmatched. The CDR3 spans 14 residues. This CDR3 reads CASSADREDTEAFF. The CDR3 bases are TGTGCCAGCAGCGCAGACAGGGAGGACACTGAAGCTTTCTTT.

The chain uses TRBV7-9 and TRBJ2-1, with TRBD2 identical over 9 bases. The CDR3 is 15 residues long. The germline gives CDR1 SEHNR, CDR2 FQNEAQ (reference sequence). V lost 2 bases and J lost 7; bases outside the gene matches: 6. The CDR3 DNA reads TGTGCCAGCAGCTTACTGCGGGGGGGACGGAATGAGCAGTTCTTC. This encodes CASSLLRGGRNEQFF.

CDR3 nucleotide sequence: TGCGCCAGCAGCCGCGGGACAGGAAAGTACTTC. Its protein product is CASSRGTGKYF. This rearrangement joins TRBV4-1 to TRBJ2-5, with 8 bases lining up with TRBD1. The V gene's germline CDR1 is MGHRA and CDR2 YSYEKL. Trimming cost V 4 bases and J 12 bases; bases outside gene matches: 4. This CDR3 is 11 amino acids long.

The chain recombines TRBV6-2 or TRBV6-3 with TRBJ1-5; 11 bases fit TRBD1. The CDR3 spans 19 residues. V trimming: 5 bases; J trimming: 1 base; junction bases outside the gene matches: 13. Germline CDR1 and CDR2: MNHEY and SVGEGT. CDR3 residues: CASSLPRRDRGDSNQPQHF. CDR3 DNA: TGTGCCAGCAGTCTTCCTCGCCGGGACAGGGGGGACAGCAATCAGCCCCAGCATTTT.

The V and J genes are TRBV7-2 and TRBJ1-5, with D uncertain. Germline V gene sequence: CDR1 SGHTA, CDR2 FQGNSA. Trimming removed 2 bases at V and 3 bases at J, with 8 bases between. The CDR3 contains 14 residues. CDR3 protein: CASSLHGDNQPQHF. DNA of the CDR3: TGTGCCAGCAGCTTACATGGGGACAATCAGCCCCAGCATTTT.

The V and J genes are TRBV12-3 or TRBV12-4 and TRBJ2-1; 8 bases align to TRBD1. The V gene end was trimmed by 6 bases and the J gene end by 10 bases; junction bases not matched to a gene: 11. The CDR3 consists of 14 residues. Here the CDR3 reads CASSQTGVLDEQFF. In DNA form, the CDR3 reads TGTGCCAGCAGCCAGACAGGGGTGCTGGACGAGCAGTTCTTC.

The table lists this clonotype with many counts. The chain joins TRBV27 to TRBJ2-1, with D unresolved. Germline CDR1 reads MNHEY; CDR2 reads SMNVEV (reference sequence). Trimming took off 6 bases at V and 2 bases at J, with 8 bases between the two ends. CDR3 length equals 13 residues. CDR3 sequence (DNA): TGTGCCAGCAGCCCTAATCCCTACAATGAGCAGTTCTTC. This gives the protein CASSPNPYNEQFF.

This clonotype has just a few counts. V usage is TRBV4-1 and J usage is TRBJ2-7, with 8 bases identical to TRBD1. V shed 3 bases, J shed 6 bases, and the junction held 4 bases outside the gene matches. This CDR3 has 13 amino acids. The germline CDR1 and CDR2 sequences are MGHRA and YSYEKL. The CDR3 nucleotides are TGCGCCAGCAGCCAGGGCAGGGGGCCCGAGCAGTACTTC. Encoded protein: CASSQGRGPEQYF.

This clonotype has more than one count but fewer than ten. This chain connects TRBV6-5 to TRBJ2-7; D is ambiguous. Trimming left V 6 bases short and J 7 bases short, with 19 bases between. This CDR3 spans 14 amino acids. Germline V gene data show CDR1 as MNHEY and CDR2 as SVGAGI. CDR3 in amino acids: CASSPDLRTEEQYF. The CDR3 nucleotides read TGTGCCAGCAGCCCCGACCTCCGTACCGAGGAGCAGTACTTC.

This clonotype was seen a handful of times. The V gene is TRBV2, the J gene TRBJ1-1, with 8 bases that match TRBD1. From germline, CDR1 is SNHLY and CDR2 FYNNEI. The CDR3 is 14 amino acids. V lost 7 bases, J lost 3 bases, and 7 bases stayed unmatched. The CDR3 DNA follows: TGTGCCAGCACCCGCGGGGGACAGGACACTGAAGCTTTCTTT. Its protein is CASTRGGQDTEAFF. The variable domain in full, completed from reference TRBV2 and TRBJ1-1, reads EPEVTQTPSHQVTQMGQEVILRCVPISNHLYFYWYRQILGQKVEFLVSFYNNEISEKSEIFDDQFSVERPDGSNFTLKIRSTKLEDSAMYFCASTRGGQDTEAFFGQGTRLTVV.

The CDR3 nucleotides read TGCAGTGCCCCGCGGACAGTGGGGGAAGAGACCCAGTACTTC. Amino acids: CSAPRTVGEETQYF. This chain uses TRBV20-1 with TRBJ2-5, with D tentatively TRBD1 (6 bases). V gave up 6 bases and J gave up 3 bases, with 17 bases separating them. The V gene's germline CDR1 is DFQATT and CDR2 SNEGSKA (reference sequence). This CDR3 spans 14 amino acids.

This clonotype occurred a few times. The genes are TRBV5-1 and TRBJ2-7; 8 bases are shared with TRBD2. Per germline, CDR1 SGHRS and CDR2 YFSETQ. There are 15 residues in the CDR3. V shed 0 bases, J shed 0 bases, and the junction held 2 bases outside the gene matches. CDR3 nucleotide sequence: TGCGCCAGCAGCTTGGATGCGGGGGGCTCCTACGAGCAGTACTTC. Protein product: CASSLDAGGSYEQYF.

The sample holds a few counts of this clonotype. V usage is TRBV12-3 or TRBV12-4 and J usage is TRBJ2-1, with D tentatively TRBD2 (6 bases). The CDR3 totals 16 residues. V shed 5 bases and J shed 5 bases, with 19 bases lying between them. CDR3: CASSPPRRDWHNEQFF. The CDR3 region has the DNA TGTGCCAGCAGTCCCCCGCGCCGGGACTGGCACAATGAGCAGTTCTTC.

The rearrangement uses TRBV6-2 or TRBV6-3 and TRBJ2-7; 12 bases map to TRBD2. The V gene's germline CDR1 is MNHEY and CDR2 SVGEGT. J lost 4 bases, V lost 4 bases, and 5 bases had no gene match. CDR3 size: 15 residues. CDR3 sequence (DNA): TGTGCCAGCAGTTCTTTTGGGACTAGCGGGTACGAGCAGTACTTC. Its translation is CASSSFGTSGYEQYF.

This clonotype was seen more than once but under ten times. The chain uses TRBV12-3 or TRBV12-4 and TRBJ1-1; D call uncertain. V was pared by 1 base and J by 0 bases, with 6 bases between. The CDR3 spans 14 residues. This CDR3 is CASSLGLMNTEAFF. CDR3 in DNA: TGTGCCAGCAGTTTAGGCCTCATGAACACTGAAGCTTTCTTT.

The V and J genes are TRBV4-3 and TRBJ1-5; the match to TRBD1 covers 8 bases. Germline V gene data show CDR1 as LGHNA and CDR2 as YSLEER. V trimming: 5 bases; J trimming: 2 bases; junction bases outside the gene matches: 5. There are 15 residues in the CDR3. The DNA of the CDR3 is TGCGCCAGCAGCAACGACAGGGGCGGCAATCAGCCCCAGCATTTT. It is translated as CASSNDRGGNQPQHF.

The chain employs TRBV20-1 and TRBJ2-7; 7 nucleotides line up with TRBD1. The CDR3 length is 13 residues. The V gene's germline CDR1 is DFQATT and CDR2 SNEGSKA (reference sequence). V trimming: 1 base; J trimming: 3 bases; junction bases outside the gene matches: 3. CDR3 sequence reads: CSARGRGHYEQYV. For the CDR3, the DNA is TGCAGTGCTAGAGGAAGGGGGCACTACGAGCAGTACGTC.

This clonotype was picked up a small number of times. CDR3 amino acids: CASSRRGSNQPQHF. The CDR3 nucleotides read TGTGCCAGCAGTAGGAGGGGAAGCAATCAGCCCCAGCATTTT. The chain links TRBV7-6 to TRBJ1-5; TRBD1 might be the D (5 bases). Germline CDR1 is SGHVS and CDR2 is FNYEAQ. The V and J ends lost 6 bases and 1 base respectively, with 10 bases between them. The CDR3 is made up of 14 amino acids.

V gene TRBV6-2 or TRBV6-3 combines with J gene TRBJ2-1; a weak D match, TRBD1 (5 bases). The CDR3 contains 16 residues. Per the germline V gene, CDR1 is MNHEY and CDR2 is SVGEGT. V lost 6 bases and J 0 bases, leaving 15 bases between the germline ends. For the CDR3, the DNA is TGTGCCAGCAGAGTTCCCCCAGGGTCCTCCTACAATGAGCAGTTCTTC. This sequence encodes CASRVPPGSSYNEQFF.

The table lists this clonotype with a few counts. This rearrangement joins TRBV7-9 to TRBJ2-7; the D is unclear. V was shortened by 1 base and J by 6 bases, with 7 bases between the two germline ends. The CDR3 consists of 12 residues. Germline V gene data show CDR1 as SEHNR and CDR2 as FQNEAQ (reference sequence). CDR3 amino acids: CASSLVVAEQYF. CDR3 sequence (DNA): TGTGCCAGCAGCTTAGTCGTTGCCGAGCAGTACTTC.

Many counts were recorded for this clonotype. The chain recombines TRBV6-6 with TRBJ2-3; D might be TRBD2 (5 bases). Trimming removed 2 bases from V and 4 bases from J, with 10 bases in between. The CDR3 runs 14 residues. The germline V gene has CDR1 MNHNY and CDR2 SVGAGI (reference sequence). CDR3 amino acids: CASSYGLAADTQYF. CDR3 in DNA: TGTGCCAGCAGTTACGGGCTAGCCGCAGATACGCAGTATTTT.

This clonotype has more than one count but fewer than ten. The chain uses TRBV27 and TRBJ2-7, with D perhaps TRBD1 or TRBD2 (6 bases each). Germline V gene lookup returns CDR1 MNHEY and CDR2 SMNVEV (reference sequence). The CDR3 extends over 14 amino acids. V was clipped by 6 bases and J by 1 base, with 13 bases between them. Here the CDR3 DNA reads TGTGCCAGCAGACCGTCGGGGGCTTCCTACGAGCAGTACGTC. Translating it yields CASRPSGASYEQYV.

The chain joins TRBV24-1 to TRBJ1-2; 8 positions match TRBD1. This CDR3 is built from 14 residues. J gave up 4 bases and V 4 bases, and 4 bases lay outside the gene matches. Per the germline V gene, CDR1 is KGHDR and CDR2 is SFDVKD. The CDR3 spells CATSDGQGFYGYTF. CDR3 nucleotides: TGTGCCACCAGTGACGGACAGGGCTTCTATGGCTACACCTTC.

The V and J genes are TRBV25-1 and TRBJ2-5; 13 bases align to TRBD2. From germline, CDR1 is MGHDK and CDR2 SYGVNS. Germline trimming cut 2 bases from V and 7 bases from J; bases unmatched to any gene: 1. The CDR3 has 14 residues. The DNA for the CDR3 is TGTGCCAGCAGTGAAGGGACTAGCGGGACGACCCAGTACTTC. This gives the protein CASSEGTSGTTQYF. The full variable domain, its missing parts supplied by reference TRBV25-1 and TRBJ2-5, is EADIYQTPRYLVIGTGKKITLECSQTMGHDKMYWYQQDPGMELHLIHYSYGVNSTEKGDLSSESTVSRIRTEHFPLTLESARPSHTSQYLCASSEGTSGTTQYFGPGTRLLVL.

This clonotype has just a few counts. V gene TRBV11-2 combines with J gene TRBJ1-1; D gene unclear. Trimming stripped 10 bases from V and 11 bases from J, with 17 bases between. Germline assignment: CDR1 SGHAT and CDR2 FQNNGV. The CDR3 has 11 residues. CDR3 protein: CATMNWLEAFF. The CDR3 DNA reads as TGTGCCACCATGAACTGGTTGGAGGCTTTCTTT.

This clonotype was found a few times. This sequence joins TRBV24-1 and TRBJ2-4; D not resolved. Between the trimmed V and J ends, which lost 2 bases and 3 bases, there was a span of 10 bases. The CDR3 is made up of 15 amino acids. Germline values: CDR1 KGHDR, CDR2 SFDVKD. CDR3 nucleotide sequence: TGTGCCACCAGTGATTCATCGGGTGGCAAAAACATTCAGTACTTC. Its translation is CATSDSSGGKNIQYF.

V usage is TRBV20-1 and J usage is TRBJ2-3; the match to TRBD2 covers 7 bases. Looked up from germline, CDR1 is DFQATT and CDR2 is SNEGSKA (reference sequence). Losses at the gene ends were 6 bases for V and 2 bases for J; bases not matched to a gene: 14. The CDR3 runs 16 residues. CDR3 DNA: TGCAGTGCCCCTCTAAGAATAGCGGGCCTCACAGATACGCAGTATTTT. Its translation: CSAPLRIAGLTDTQYF.